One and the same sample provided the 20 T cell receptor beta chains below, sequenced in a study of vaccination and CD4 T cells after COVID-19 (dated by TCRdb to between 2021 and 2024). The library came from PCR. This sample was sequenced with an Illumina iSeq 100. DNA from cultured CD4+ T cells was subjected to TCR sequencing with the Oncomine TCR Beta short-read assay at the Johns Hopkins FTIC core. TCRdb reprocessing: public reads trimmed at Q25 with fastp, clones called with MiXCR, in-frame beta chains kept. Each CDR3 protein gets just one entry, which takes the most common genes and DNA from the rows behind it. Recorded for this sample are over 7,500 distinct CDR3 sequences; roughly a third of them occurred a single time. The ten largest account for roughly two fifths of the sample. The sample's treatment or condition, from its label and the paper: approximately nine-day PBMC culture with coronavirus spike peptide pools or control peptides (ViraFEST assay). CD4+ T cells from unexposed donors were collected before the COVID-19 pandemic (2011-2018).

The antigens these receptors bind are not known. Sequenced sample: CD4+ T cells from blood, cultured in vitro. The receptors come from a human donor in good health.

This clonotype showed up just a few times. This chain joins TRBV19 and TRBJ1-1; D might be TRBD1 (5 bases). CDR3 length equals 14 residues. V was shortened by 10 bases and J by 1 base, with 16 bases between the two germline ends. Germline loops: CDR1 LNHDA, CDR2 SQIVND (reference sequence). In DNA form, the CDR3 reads TGTGCCACCACTTGGGGCAGGGCGAACACTGAAGCTTTCTTT. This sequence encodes CATTWGRANTEAFF.

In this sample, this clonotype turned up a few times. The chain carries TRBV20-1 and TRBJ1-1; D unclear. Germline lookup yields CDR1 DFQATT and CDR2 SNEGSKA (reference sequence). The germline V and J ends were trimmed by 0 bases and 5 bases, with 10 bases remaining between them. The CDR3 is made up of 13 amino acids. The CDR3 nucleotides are TGCAGTGCTAGAGAGCCCGGGAGTACTGAAGCTTTCTTT. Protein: CSAREPGSTEAFF.

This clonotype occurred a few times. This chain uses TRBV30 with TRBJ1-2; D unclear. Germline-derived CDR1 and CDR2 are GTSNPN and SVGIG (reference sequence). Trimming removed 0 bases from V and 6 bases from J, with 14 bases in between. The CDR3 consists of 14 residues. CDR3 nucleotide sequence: TGTGCCTGGAGTGTACTCTTATCAGGCGATGGCTACACCTTC. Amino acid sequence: CAWSVLLSGDGYTF.

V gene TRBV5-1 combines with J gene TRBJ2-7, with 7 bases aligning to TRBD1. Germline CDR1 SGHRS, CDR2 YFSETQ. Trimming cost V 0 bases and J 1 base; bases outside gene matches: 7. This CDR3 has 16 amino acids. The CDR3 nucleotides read TGCGCCAGCAGCTTGGGAACAGGGGTAGGGTCCTACGAGCAGTACTTC. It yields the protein CASSLGTGVGSYEQYF.

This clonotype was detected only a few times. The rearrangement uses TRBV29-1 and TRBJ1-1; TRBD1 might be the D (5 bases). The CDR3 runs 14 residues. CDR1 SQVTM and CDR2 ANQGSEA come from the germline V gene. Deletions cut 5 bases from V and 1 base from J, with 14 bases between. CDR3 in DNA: TGCAGCGTTCATCCACCGGGGACGAACACTGAAGCTTTCTTT. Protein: CSVHPPGTNTEAFF.

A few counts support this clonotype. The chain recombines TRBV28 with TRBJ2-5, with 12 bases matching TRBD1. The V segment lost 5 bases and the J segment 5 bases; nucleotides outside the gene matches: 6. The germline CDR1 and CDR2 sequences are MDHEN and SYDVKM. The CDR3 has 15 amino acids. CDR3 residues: CASSPGTGGFETQYF. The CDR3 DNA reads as TGTGCCAGCAGTCCCGGGACAGGGGGCTTCGAGACCCAGTACTTC.

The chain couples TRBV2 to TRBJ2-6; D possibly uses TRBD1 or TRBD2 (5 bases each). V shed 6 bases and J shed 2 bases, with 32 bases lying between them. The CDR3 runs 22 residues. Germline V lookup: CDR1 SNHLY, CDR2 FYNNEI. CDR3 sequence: CASRISRDLDTLMQAGANVLTF. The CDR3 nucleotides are TGTGCCAGCAGAATATCCCGGGACCTAGATACACTAATGCAAGCTGGGGCCAACGTCCTGACTTTC.

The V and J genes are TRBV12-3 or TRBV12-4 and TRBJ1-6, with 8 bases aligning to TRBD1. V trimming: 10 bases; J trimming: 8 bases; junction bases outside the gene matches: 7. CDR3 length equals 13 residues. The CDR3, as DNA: TGTGCCACCCAGACAGGGGCGTATTCACCCCTCCACTTT. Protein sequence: CATQTGAYSPLHF.

The CDR3 DNA sequence: TGTGCCAGCAGCCTGGGACAGGGGGTGACTGAAGCTTTCTTT. As protein: CASSLGQGVTEAFF. This sequence joins TRBV5-4 and TRBJ1-1; TRBD1 matches at 11 bases. Per the germline V gene, CDR1 is SGHNT and CDR2 is YYREEE (reference sequence). This CDR3 is 14 amino acids long. V trimming: 4 bases; J trimming: 5 bases; junction bases outside the gene matches: 4.

Written as DNA, the CDR3 is TGTGCCAGCAGTGAAAACCAGGGGTTGGGGGAGCTGTTTTTT. Residues: CASSENQGLGELFF. The chain has TRBV6-1 and TRBJ2-2, with D perhaps matching TRBD1 (6 bases). The CDR3 spans 14 residues. The V end lost 2 bases, the J end lost 8 bases, and 12 bases lay between the germline ends. Germline CDR1 MNHNS, CDR2 SASEGT.

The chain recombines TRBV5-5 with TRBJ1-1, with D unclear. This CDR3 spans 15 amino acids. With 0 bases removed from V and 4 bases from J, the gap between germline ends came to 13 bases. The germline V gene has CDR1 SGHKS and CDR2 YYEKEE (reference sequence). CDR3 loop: CASSLAAGVLTEAFF. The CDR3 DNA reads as TGTGCCAGCAGCTTGGCGGCCGGGGTCCTCACTGAAGCTTTCTTT.

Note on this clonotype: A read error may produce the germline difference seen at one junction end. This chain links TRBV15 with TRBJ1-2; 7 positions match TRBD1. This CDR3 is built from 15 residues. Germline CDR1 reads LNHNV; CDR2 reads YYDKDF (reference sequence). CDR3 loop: CATGRDGSGGYGYTF. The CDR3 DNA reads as TGTGCCACCGGCAGAGACGGTTCAGGGGGCTATGGCTACACCTTC.

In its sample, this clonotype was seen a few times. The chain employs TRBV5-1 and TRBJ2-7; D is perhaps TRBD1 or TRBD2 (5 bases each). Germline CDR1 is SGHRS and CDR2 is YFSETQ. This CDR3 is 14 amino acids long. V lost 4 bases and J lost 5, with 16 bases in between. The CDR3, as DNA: TGCGCCAGCAGCCCGAGGGGACGGGCAAACGAGCAGTACTTC. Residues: CASSPRGRANEQYF.

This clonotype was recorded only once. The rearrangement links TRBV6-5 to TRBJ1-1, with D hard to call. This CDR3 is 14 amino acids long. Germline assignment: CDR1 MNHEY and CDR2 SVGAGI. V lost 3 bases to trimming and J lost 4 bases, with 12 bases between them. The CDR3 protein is CASSYGGRSTEAFF. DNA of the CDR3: TGTGCCAGCAGTTATGGCGGTAGGAGCACTGAAGCTTTCTTT.

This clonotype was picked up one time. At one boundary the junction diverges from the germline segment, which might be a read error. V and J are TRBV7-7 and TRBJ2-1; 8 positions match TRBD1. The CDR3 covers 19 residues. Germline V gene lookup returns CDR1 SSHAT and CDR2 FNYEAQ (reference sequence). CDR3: CASSLGAPTQGGPNNEQFF. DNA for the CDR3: TGTGCTAGCAGCCTAGGCGCCCCTACACAGGGGGGACCAAACAATGAGCAGTTCTTC. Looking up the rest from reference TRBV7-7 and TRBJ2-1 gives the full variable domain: GAGVSQSPRYKVTKRGQDVTLRCDPISSHATLYWYQQALGQGPEFLTYFNYEAQPDKSGLPSDRFSAERPEGSISTLTIQRTEQRDSAMYRCASSLGAPTQGGPNNEQFFGPGTRLTVL.

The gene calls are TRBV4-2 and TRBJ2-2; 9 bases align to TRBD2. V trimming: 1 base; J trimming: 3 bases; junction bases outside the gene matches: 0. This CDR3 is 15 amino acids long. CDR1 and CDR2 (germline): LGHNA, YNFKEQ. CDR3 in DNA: TGTGCCAGCAGCCAAGGGACTAGCGACACCGGGGAGCTGTTTTTT. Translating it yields CASSQGTSDTGELFF.

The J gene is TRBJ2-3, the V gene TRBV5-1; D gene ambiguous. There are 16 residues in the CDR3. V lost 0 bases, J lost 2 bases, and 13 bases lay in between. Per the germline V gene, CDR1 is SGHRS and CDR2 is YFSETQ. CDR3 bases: TGCGCCAGCAGCTTGGTCCCCGGCCTTTCCACAGATACGCAGTATTTT. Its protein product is CASSLVPGLSTDTQYF. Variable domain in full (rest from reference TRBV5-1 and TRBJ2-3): KAGVTQTPRYLIKTRGQQVTLSCSPISGHRSVSWYQQTPGQGLQFLFEYFSETQRNKGNFPGRFSGRQFSNSRSEMNVSTLELGDSALYLCASSLVPGLSTDTQYFGPGTRLTVL.

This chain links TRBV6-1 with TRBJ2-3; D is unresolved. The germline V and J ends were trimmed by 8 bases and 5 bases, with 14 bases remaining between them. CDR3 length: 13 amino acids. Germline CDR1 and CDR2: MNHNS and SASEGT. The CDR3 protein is CASRIAGRDTQYF. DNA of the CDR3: TGTGCCAGCCGCATAGCTGGTCGAGATACGCAGTATTTT.

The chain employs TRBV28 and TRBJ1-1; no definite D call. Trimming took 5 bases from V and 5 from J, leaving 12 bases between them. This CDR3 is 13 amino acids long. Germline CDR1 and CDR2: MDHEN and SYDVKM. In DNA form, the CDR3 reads TGTGCCAGCAGTGAAATATCGAAAACTGAAGCTTTCTTT. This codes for CASSEISKTEAFF. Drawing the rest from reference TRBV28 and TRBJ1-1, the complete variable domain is DVKVTQSSRYLVKRTGEKVFLECVQDMDHENMFWYRQDPGLGLRLIYFSYDVKMKEKGDIPEGYSVSREKKERFSLILESASTNQTSMYLCASSEISKTEAFFGQGTRLTVV.

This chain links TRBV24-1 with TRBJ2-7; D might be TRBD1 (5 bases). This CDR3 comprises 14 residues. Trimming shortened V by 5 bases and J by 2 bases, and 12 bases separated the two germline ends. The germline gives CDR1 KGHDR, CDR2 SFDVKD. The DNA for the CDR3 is TGTGCCACCAGTGCCAACGACAGACCCTACGAGCAGTACTTC. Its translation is CATSANDRPYEQYF.